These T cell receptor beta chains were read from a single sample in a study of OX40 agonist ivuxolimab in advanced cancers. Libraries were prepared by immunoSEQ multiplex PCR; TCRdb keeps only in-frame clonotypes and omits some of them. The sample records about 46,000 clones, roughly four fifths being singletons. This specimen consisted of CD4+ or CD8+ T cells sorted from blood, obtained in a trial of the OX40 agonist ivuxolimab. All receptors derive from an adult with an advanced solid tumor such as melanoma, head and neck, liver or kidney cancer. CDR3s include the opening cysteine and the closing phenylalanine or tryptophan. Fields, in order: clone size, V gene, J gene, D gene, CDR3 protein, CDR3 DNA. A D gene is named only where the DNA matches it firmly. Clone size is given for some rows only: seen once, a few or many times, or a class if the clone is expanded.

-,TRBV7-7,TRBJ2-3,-,CASSLGQRRTDTQYF,TGTGCCAGCAGCTTAGGGCAGCGAAGGACAGATACGCAGTATTTT
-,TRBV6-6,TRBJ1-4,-,CASRHSDRRNEKLFF,TGTGCCAGCCGGCATTCGGACAGAAGAAATGAAAAACTGTTTTTT
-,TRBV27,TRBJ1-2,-,CASSLRQGLIYGYTF,TGTGCCAGCAGTCTCAGGCAGGGACTGATCTATGGCTACACCTTC
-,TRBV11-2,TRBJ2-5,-,CASSLRRRETQYF,TGTGCCAGCAGCTTAAGGCGAAGAGAGACCCAGTACTTC
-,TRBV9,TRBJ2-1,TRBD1,CASSVGQGYNEQFF,TGTGCCAGCAGCGTAGGACAGGGGTACAATGAGCAGTTCTTC
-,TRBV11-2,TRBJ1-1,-,CASSLVVGQGEAFF,TGTGCCAGCAGCTTAGTCGTCGGGCAGGGAGAAGCTTTCTTT
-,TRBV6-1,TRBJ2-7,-,CASSEVGTVSSYEQYF,TGTGCCAGCAGTGAAGTTGGAACGGTGAGCTCCTACGAGCAGTACTTC
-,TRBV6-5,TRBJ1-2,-,CASADHGDGYTF,TGTGCCAGCGCCGACCATGGGGATGGCTACACCTTC
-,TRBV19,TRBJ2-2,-,CASKGGSDTGELFF,TGTGCCAGTAAAGGGGGTTCCGACACCGGGGAGCTGTTTTTT
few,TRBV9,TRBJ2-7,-,CASSVASTDTYEQYF,TGTGCCAGCAGCGTAGCTTCGACGGATACCTACGAGCAGTACTTC
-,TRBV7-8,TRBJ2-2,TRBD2,CASSLIPSRGGTGELFF,TGTGCCAGCAGCTTAATTCCCTCGCGGGGGGGCACCGGGGAGCTGTTTTTT
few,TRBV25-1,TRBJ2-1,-,CASSWDHNEQFF,TGTGCCAGCAGTTGGGACCACAATGAGCAGTTCTTC
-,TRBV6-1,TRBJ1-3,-,CASSEGTGNTIYF,TGTGCCAGCAGTGAAGGTACTGGAAACACCATATATTTT
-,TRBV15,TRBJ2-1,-,CATSSASVNEQFF,TGTGCCACCAGCTCTGCTAGCGTCAATGAGCAGTTCTTC
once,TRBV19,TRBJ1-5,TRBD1,CASMGQNQPQHF,TGTGCCAGTATGGGACAGAATCAGCCCCAGCATTTT
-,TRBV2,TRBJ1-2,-,CASSLLGGNYGYTF,TGTGCCAGCAGCCTCCTTGGAGGAAACTATGGCTACACCTTC
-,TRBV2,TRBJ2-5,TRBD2,CASELAGGLETQYF,TGTGCCAGCGAGCTAGCGGGGGGGTTGGAGACCCAGTACTTC
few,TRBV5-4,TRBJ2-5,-,CASSDRDTLGETQYF,TGTGCCAGCAGCGACCGGGACACCCTCGGGGAGACCCAGTACTTC